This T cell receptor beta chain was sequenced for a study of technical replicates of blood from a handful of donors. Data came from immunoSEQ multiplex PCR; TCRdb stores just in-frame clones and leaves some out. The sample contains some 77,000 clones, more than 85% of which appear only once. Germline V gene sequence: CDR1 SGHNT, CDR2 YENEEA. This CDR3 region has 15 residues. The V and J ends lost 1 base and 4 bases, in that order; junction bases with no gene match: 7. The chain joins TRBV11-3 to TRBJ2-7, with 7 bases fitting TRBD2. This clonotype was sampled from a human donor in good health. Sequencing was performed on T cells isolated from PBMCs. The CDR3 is CASSLGAGEGYEQYF. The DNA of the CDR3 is TGTGCCAGCAGCTTAGGTGCGGGAGAGGGTTACGAGCAGTACTTC.